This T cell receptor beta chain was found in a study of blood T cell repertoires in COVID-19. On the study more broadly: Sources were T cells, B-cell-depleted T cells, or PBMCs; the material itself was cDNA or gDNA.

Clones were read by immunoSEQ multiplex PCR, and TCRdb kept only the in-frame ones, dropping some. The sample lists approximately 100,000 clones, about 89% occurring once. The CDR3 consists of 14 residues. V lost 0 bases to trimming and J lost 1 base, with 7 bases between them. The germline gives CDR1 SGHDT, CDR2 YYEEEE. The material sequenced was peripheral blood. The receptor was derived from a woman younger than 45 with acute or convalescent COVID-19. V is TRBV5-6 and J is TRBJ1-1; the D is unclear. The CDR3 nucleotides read TGTGCCAGCAGCTTGGAATACAGGAACACTGAAGCTTTCTTT. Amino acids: CASSLEYRNTEAFF.